The rows below give T cell receptor beta chains drawn from one sample of a study of blood T cells in healthy people across ages. TCRdb re-derived calls from the 5' RACE reads in MiXCR, one entry per CDR3 protein. The sample consists of fewer than 1,200,000 distinct CDR3 sequences, approximately 26% of them appearing once. The sample also formed part of further work on T cells of mothers and their children.

The sequenced material came from blood. These receptors were taken from a girl aged 2 to 10 in good health. Both conserved end residues are part of each CDR3. A D gene is named only where the DNA matches it firmly. The size entry is marked missing in some rows and otherwise reads once, few, many or a size class.

size	V	D	J	length	DNA	CDR3
-	TRBV28	-	TRBJ1-1	14	TGTGCCAGCAGTTTACTGTCAGATTACACTGAAGCTTTCTTT	CASSLLSDYTEAFF
few	TRBV29-1	-	TRBJ1-1	12	TGCAGCGTTGTGAATTTGAACACTGAAGCTTTCTTT	CSVVNLNTEAFF
-	TRBV5-1	-	TRBJ2-6	17	TGCGCCAGCAGCTTGGAGGACAGTTTCTCTGGGGCCAACGTCCTGACTTTC	CASSLEDSFSGANVLTF
few	TRBV15	-	TRBJ2-3	15	TGTGCCACCAGCAGAGAGTTGGCGGCCACAGATACGCAGTATTTT	CATSRELAATDTQYF
few	TRBV5-1	-	TRBJ1-4	16	TGCGCCAGCAGCTTCACGTCCCGGGGGGCTGGTGAAAAACTGTTTTTT	CASSFTSRGAGEKLFF
-	TRBV6-5	-	TRBJ1-1	14	TGTGCCAGCAGCTTCGACGGAGCCAACACTGAAGCTTTCTTT	CASSFDGANTEAFF
-	TRBV20-1	-	TRBJ1-4	15	TGCAGTGCTCGGATACCGGGGCCCTTTAATGAAAAACTGTTTTTT	CSARIPGPFNEKLFF
-	TRBV27	-	TRBJ2-1	14	TGTGCCAGTAGAGGACTATGGTCCTACAATGAGCAGTTCTTC	CASRGLWSYNEQFF
-	TRBV3-1	-	TRBJ1-2	15	TGTGCCAGCAGCCAAGACGGGGGAAGCGGGAAGGGCTACACCTTC	CASSQDGGSGKGYTF
few	TRBV6-2/TRBV6-3	-	TRBJ2-7	14	TGTGCCAGCAGTTACTCGATGACCTACTACGAGCAGTACTTC	CASSYSMTYYEQYF
-	TRBV29-1	-	TRBJ2-3	18	TGCAACGGCACAAGAGGTGGCTGGACAAGGAAAGGCACAGATACGCAGTATTTT	CNGTRGGWTRKGTDTQYF
few	TRBV5-6	-	TRBJ2-3	13	TGTGCCAGCCACGAGACTTACGCAGATACGCAGTATTTT	CASHETYADTQYF
-	TRBV20-1	-	TRBJ1-5	13	TGCAGTGCTACAGGGGATGGTGGGAAGCCCCAGCATTTT	CSATGDGGKPQHF
-	TRBV6-5	TRBD1	TRBJ2-5	13	TGTGCCAGCAGTTGGAACTATCAGGGGGAGCAGTACTTC	CASSWNYQGEQYF
-	TRBV13	-	TRBJ2-1	12	TGTGCCAGCAGCCAGAGGGCCAATGAGCAGTTCTTC	CASSQRANEQFF
-	TRBV5-1	-	TRBJ1-1	15	TGCGCCAGCAGCTTGGATGGGGGCATGAACACTGAAGCTTTCTTT	CASSLDGGMNTEAFF
few	TRBV20-1	TRBD2	TRBJ2-5	13	TGCAGTGCCTACGGCGGGGGCCAAGAGACCCAGTACTTC	CSAYGGGQETQYF
few	TRBV11-2	-	TRBJ1-4	14	TGTGCCAGCAGCCTCGACGCCGTGGGGGAAAAACTGTTTTTT	CASSLDAVGEKLFF
-	TRBV27	-	TRBJ1-5	15	TGTGCCAGCAGTTCACGACTGTATAGCAATCAGCCCCAGCATTTT	CASSSRLYSNQPQHF
-	TRBV4-3	-	TRBJ2-5	14	TGCGCCAGCAGCCAAGAAACTGGCGTAGGGGAGCAGTACTTC	CASSQETGVGEQYF
-	TRBV15	-	TRBJ2-7	14	TGTGCCACTAGCAGAGTTCAAGGGACCCACGAGCAGTACTTC	CATSRVQGTHEQYF
-	TRBV24-1	TRBD2	TRBJ2-1	17	TGTGCCACCAGTGATTTGTTGCCTAGCGGGAATTACAATGAGCAGTTCTTC	CATSDLLPSGNYNEQFF
-	TRBV5-1	TRBD2	TRBJ2-7	14	TGCGCCAGCAGCTTAACTAGCGGGAGTTTCGAGCAGTACTTC	CASSLTSGSFEQYF
few	TRBV27	-	TRBJ2-7	13	TGTGCCAGCAGTACCGGGACGGCGGGCGAGCAGTACTTC	CASSTGTAGEQYF
-	TRBV14	-	TRBJ2-5	15	TGTGCCAGCAGCTCACTTCGACATATAGGGGAGACCCAGTACTTC	CASSSLRHIGETQYF
-	TRBV4-1	-	TRBJ2-5	15	TGCGCCAGCAGCCAAGAAGGGGGGATCGTGGAGACCCAGTACTTC	CASSQEGGIVETQYF
-	TRBV12-3/TRBV12-4	TRBD1	TRBJ2-7	16	TGTGCCAGCAGTTTAGCGGTGTGGACAGGGGCCTACGAGCAGTACTTC	CASSLAVWTGAYEQYF
-	TRBV9	-	TRBJ2-5	14	TGTGCCAGCAGCGGGGGATGGGGGCGCGAGACCCAGTACTTC	CASSGGWGRETQYF
-	TRBV29-1	-	TRBJ2-5	14	TGCAGCGTTGAAGATCTTCCCAGGGAGGAGACCCAGTACTTC	CSVEDLPREETQYF
-	TRBV6-6	-	TRBJ2-2	13	TGTGCCAGCAGTTATGGGGAACCCGGGGAGCTGTTTTTT	CASSYGEPGELFF
-	TRBV28	TRBD1	TRBJ2-1	15	TGTGCCAGCAGTCAAGACAGGGGGGGAGGAGCGGCCCAGTTCTTC	CASSQDRGGGAAQFF
few	TRBV11-2	-	TRBJ2-3	17	TGTGCCAGCAGCTTAGGGACACAGCGACCAGTCACAGATACGCAGTATTTT	CASSLGTQRPVTDTQYF
few	TRBV29-1	-	TRBJ2-5	13	TGCAGCGTTGGACTCCGTGCCCAAGAGACCCAGTACTTC	CSVGLRAQETQYF
-	TRBV6-1	-	TRBJ2-3	17	TGTGCCAGCAGTCCAACGCCAGGACTATCCGTCACAGATACGCAGTATTTT	CASSPTPGLSVTDTQYF
few	TRBV7-9	-	TRBJ2-5	15	TGTGCCAGCAGCACCCAGAGGGTCCGGCAGGAGACCCAGTACTTC	CASSTQRVRQETQYF
few	TRBV20-1	-	TRBJ2-5	11	TGCAGTGCAGGGGGTATAGAGACCCAGTACTTC	CSAGGIETQYF
few	TRBV5-1	-	TRBJ2-7	13	TGCGCCAGCAGCTTGGGCGTCGCCCCGGAGCAGTACTTC	CASSLGVAPEQYF
-	TRBV7-9	-	TRBJ1-1	13	TGTGCCAGCAGCTCCTCGGCTCCGGCTGAAGCTTTCTTT	CASSSSAPAEAFF
-	TRBV5-1	-	TRBJ1-1	13	TGCGCCAGCAGCCTGGGAGGGGAGTCTGAAGCTTTCTTT	CASSLGGESEAFF
few	TRBV20-1	-	TRBJ1-1	13	TGCAGTGCTCTTGACGGACTGAACACTGAAGCTTTCTTT	CSALDGLNTEAFF
-	TRBV5-1	TRBD2	TRBJ2-3	14	TGCGCCAGCAGCCGGACTAGCGTCGCAGATACGCAGTATTTT	CASSRTSVADTQYF
-	TRBV6-1	-	TRBJ2-6	16	TGTGCCAGCAGTGAAGAGGGTCTCTCTGGGGCCAACGTCCTGACTTTC	CASSEEGLSGANVLTF
few	TRBV29-1	TRBD1	TRBJ2-6	20	TGCAGCGTCAGCCCATTATTCCCGGGACAGGGTTCCTCTGGGGCCAACGTCCTGACTTTC	CSVSPLFPGQGSSGANVLTF
-	TRBV7-9	-	TRBJ2-3	14	TGTGCCAGCAGCCCGCAACATAGCACAGATACGCAGTATTTT	CASSPQHSTDTQYF
few	TRBV12-3/TRBV12-4	-	TRBJ2-1	16	TGTGCCAGCAGTTTAGGTACCACTTCGACCTACAATGAGCAGTTCTTC	CASSLGTTSTYNEQFF
-	TRBV6-5	-	TRBJ2-7	14	TGTGCCAGCAGTTACGAACAGGGTTCCTACGAGCAGTACTTC	CASSYEQGSYEQYF
-	TRBV5-1	-	TRBJ2-5	16	TGCGCCAGCAGCTTGGCTATTGGGACGTCGGGGAAGACCCAGTACTTC	CASSLAIGTSGKTQYF
-	TRBV6-1	-	TRBJ1-4	15	TGTGCCAGCAGTGAAAACTCCTACTCCGATGAAAAACTGTTTTTT	CASSENSYSDEKLFF
-	TRBV9	TRBD2	TRBJ2-1	14	TGTGCCAGCAGCCCCAGCTGGGGAGGGGATGAGCAGTTCTTC	CASSPSWGGDEQFF
-	TRBV18	-	TRBJ2-4	14	TGTGCCAGCTCACCCCTGCTTGGGGATGGCATTCAGTACTTC	CASSPLLGDGIQYF
few	TRBV3-1	-	TRBJ1-6	15	TGTGCCAGCAGCGGCTTCGGACATGAAAATTCACCCCTCCACTTT	CASSGFGHENSPLHF
-	TRBV9	-	TRBJ2-3	15	TGTGCCAGCAGTCGTTTACAGCTCCGCACAGATACGCAGTATTTT	CASSRLQLRTDTQYF
few	TRBV12-3/TRBV12-4	TRBD2	TRBJ2-7	15	TGTGCCAGCAGTGTCTCTCGCGGGGGTTCCTACGAGCAGTACTTC	CASSVSRGGSYEQYF
-	TRBV12-3/TRBV12-4	-	TRBJ1-4	16	TGTGCCAGCAGTCCCTACTCACAGGTGGTTGGTGAAAAACTGTTTTTT	CASSPYSQVVGEKLFF
-	TRBV11-2	-	TRBJ2-5	15	TGTGCCAGCAGATCCACCGGGACCCCAAAAGAGACCCAGTACTTC	CASRSTGTPKETQYF
-	TRBV3-1	-	TRBJ2-7	16	TGTGCCAGCAGCCAGGTGGGGGGTAGCACCCACTACGAGCAGTACTTC	CASSQVGGSTHYEQYF
-	TRBV29-1	TRBD2	TRBJ2-2	15	TGCAGCGTCGAAAGTAGCGGGAGGGAAACCGGGGAGCTGTTTTTT	CSVESSGRETGELFF
few	TRBV5-1	TRBD2	TRBJ2-3	14	TGCGCCAGCATGGGTAGCGGGGGCACAGATACGCAGTATTTT	CASMGSGGTDTQYF